Presented here are 2 T cell receptor beta chains from one specimen sequenced in a study of CD8 T cells in ankylosing spondylitis (dated by TCRdb to the late 2010s). Receptor amplification or capture employed 5' RACE. Sequencing took place on an Illumina HiSeq 2500. TCRdb applied fastp at Q25 and MiXCR to the public reads, then kept only in-frame beta chains. All rows with the same CDR3 protein become a single entry with the most common DNA and genes. The table for this sample lists roughly 150,000 distinct CDR3 sequences; roughly 30% of them were counted only once. Over 5.5% of the sample rests with the top ten. What was sequenced was synovial fluid, either unsorted or a sorted T cell fraction (not recorded which). The receptors were sampled from a male donor with ankylosing spondylitis.

The V gene is TRBV20-1, the J gene TRBJ2-1; 9 bases agree with TRBD2. The trim removed 5 bases at V and 0 bases at J, leaving 14 bases unmatched. Germline CDR1 is DFQATT and CDR2 is SNEGSKA (reference sequence). CDR3 length: 18 residues. In DNA form, the CDR3 reads TGCAGTGCTCGCAACTGGGAGGGTAGCGGGAGCTCCTACAATGAGCAGTTCTTC. Its protein is CSARNWEGSGSSYNEQFF.

This chain uses TRBV6-6 with TRBJ1-2; a possible D gene is TRBD1 (6 bases). Trimming took 4 bases from V and 3 from J, leaving 9 bases between them. The CDR3 totals 13 residues. Germline V gene sequence: CDR1 MNHNY, CDR2 SVGAGI (reference sequence). The CDR3 protein is CASSSQGYYGYTF. CDR3 DNA sequence: TGTGCCAGCAGTTCTCAGGGGTACTATGGCTACACCTTC.